The present T cell receptor beta chain was sequenced within a study of blood T cell repertoires in COVID-19. Across the study: Specimens from acute and convalescent COVID-19 originated in the United States, Italy and Spain. T cells, B-cell-depleted T cells, or PBMCs provided the cDNA or gDNA that served as material.

This CDR3 is 14 amino acids long. Germline loops: CDR1 SGHRS, CDR2 YFSETQ. With V trimmed by 4 bases and J by 8 bases, 6 bases remained unmatched. Assignment of participants to cohorts was predicated upon participant-reported clinical history. Libraries were prepared by immunoSEQ multiplex PCR; TCRdb keeps only in-frame clonotypes and omits some of them. This repertoire shows approximately 380,000 clones, 80% to 95% found once; its top ten account for 0.86%. The table lists this clone with a count of one. Specimen: PBMCs or T cells enriched from blood (not recorded which). The chain couples TRBV5-1 to TRBJ1-4; TRBD1 matches at 9 bases. This clonotype was sampled from a woman in her thirties or forties who had been exposed to COVID-19. The CDR3 nucleotides read TGCGCCAGCAGCCACGACAGGGGGAAAGAAAAACTGTTTTTT. Translated: CASSHDRGKEKLFF.